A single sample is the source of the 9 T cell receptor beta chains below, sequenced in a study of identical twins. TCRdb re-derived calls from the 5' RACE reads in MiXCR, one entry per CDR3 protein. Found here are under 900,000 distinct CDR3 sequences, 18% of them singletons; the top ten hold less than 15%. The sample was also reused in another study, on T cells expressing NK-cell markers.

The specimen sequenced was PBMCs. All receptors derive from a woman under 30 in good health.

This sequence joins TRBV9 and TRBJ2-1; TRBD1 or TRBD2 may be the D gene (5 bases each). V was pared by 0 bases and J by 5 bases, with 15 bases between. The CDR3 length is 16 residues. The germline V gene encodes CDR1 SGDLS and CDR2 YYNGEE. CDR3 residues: CASSVAPGQAHNEQFF. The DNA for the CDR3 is TGTGCCAGCAGCGTAGCTCCGGGGCAGGCCCACAATGAGCAGTTCTTC.

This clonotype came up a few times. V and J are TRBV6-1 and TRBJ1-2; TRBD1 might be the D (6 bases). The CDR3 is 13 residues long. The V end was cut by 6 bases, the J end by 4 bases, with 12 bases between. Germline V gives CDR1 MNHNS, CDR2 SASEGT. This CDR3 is CASSPDSLYGYTF. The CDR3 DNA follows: TGTGCCAGCAGCCCGGACAGTCTCTATGGCTACACCTTC.

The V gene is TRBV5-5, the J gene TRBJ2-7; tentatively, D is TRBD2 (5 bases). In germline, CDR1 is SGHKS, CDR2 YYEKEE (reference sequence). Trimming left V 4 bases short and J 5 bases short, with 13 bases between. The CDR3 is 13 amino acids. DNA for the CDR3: TGTGCCAGCAGCCCGTCGGGGTTGCACGAGCAGTACTTC. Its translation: CASSPSGLHEQYF.

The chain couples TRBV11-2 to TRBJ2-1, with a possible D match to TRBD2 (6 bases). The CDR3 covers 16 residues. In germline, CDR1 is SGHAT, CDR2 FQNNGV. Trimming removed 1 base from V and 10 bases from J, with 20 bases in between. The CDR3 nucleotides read TGTGCCAGCAGCTTAGGGCCTGTGGCGGGGATCGGGGAGCAGTTCTTC. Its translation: CASSLGPVAGIGEQFF.

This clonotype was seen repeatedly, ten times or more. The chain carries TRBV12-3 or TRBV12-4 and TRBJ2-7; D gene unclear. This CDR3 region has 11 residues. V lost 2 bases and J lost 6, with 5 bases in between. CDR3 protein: CASSLTIEQYF. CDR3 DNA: TGTGCCAGCAGTTTAACAATCGAGCAGTACTTC.

CDR3 nucleotides: TGTGCCAGCAGCCCCCGGGACTACCTCTACGAGCAGTACTTC. Translation: CASSPRDYLYEQYF. The rearrangement uses TRBV9 and TRBJ2-7; TRBD2 aligns across 7 bases. Looked up from germline, CDR1 is SGDLS and CDR2 is YYNGEE. The CDR3 is 14 residues long. After removal of 4 bases from V and 3 bases from J, the junction contained 7 bases not matched to a gene.

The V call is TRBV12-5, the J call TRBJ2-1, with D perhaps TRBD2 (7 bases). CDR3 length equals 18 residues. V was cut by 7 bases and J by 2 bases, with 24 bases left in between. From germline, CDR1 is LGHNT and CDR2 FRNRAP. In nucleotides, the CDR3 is TGTGCTAGTGCTCAGCGGGACCCCCGCGGGGGCCCCTACAATGAGCAGTTCTTC. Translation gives CASAQRDPRGGPYNEQFF.

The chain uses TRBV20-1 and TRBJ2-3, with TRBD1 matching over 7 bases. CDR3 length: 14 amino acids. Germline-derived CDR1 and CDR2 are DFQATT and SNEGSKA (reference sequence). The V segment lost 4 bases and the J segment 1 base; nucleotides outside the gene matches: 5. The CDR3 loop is CSAILGQGTDTQYF. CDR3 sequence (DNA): TGCAGTGCTATACTCGGACAGGGCACAGATACGCAGTATTTT.

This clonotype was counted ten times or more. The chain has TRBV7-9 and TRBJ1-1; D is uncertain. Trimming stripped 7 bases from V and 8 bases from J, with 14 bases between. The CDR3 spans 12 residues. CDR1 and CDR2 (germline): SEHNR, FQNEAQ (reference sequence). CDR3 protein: CASTPVGYEAFF. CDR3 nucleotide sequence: TGTGCCAGCACCCCCGTGGGGTACGAAGCTTTCTTT.